This T cell receptor beta chain came from a study of T-cell memory formation after mild COVID-19. It was 5'RACE with constant-segment primers that produced the TCR alpha and TCR beta cDNA libraries, which carried sample barcodes and UMIs. Each CDR3 protein is one row after TCRdb ran MiXCR on the 5' RACE reads. The data contain 450,000 to 650,000 distinct CDR3 sequences, approximately 19% of them seen just once; the ten biggest clones take up 9.5% to 15%. To note about this clonotype: The antigen is not known.

The study's findings and limits: CD4+ contracting clones lay mainly in CM and EM, CD8+ ones in EMRA. Some clones that responded were present in memory (sampled pre-infection), which suggests cross-reactive memory joined.

The sequenced sample consisted of PBMCs or a T cell subset sorted from them (not recorded which). The TCR originated in an adult woman who had mild COVID-19 (a few samples of this study predate the infection). Cell type and time point are not known.

The CDR3 nucleotides read TGCAGTGCGGACCGGGACAGTCACTACGAGCAGTACTTC. It translates to CSADRDSHYEQYF. The chain couples TRBV20-1 to TRBJ2-7; TRBD1 aligns across 7 bases. The length of the CDR3 is 13 residues. V was clipped by 6 bases and J by 3 bases; unmatched bases: 8. The germline CDR1 and CDR2 sequences are DFQATT and SNEGSKA (reference sequence).